The 11 T cell receptor beta chains below all came from one sample that was sequenced in a study of T cells in tumors after PD-1 blockade. TCRdb keeps only in-frame clones here, not all; method: immunoSEQ multiplex PCR. The data show tens of thousands of clones, around 74% seen once. Here the sequenced sample was PBMCs, taken after anti-PD-1 treatment. These receptor sequences come from a human donor with basal cell carcinoma.

V gene TRBV29-1 combines with J gene TRBJ2-1, with D possibly being TRBD1 (6 bases). Germline V lookup: CDR1 SQVTM, CDR2 ANQGSEA. This CDR3 is built from 14 residues. Trimming cost V 3 bases and J 3 bases, with 12 bases left between them. This chain's CDR3 is CSVENRDNYNEQFF. The DNA for the CDR3 is TGCAGCGTTGAGAACCGGGACAACTACAATGAGCAGTTCTTC.

The chain links TRBV2 to TRBJ2-2, with 9 bases aligning to TRBD1. The V and J ends lost 4 bases and 2 bases, in that order; junction bases with no gene match: 8. Germline lookup yields CDR1 SNHLY and CDR2 FYNNEI. The CDR3 contains 17 residues. The CDR3: CASSAEPGQGNTGELFF. The DNA of the CDR3 is TGTGCCAGCAGTGCGGAACCGGGACAGGGTAACACCGGGGAGCTGTTTTTT.

A remark on this clone: The sample carries other DNA sequences with the same CDR3. The genes are TRBV6-4 and TRBJ2-1, with 8 nucleotides matching TRBD2. This CDR3 contains 15 residues. CDR1 MRHNA and CDR2 SNTAGT come from the germline V gene. Trimming removed 3 bases from V and 1 base from J; junction bases left unmatched: 2. This chain's CDR3 is CASSESGGSYNEQFF. The CDR3 region has the DNA TGTGCCAGCAGTGAAAGCGGGGGTTCCTACAATGAGCAGTTCTTC.

The CDR3 sequence is CASSDSGATRNTIYF. CDR3 DNA sequence: TGTGCCAGCAGTGACTCGGGGGCGACTCGAAACACCATATATTTT. The chain couples TRBV25-1 to TRBJ1-3; D is perhaps TRBD1 (6 bases). The CDR3 covers 15 residues. Germline V gene sequence: CDR1 MGHDK, CDR2 SYGVNS. Trimming cost V 3 bases and J 5 bases, with 14 bases left between them.

This CDR3 is CASSLSYNEQFF. CDR3 in DNA: TGTGCCAGCAGTCTCTCCTACAATGAGCAGTTCTTC. This chain joins TRBV2 and TRBJ2-1; the D is unclear. Germline assignment: CDR1 SNHLY and CDR2 FYNNEI. Trimming cost V 5 bases and J 0 bases, with 2 bases left between them. This CDR3 has 12 amino acids.

The CDR3 DNA reads as TGTGCCAGCAGCCAAGAAGATAGGGGGAGTCGGTACGAGCAGTACTTC. Amino acid sequence: CASSQEDRGSRYEQYF. The chain carries TRBV3-1 (or the pseudogene TRBV3-2) and TRBJ2-7; D possibly corresponds to TRBD1 (6 bases). Germline assignment: CDR1 LGHDT and CDR2 YNNKEL (reference sequence). CDR3 length equals 16 residues. V lost 0 bases and J lost 4, with 16 bases in between.

This clone has only a few counts. The chain carries TRBV7-8 and TRBJ1-4; D gene ambiguous. V gave up 5 bases and J gave up 8 bases, with 27 bases separating them. CDR3 length: 18 amino acids. Germline loops: CDR1 SGHVS, CDR2 FQNEAQ. CDR3 in amino acids: CASSRFSGKAASSEKLFF. The CDR3 DNA follows: TGTGCCAGCAGCCGTTTTTCGGGGAAGGCGGCAAGTTCCGAAAAACTGTTTTTT.

The J gene is TRBJ1-3, the V gene TRBV10-1; D is unresolved. Germline V gene lookup returns CDR1 WNHNN and CDR2 SYGVQD (reference sequence). This CDR3 has 15 amino acids. V shed 2 bases and J shed 0 bases, with 8 bases lying between them. The chain's CDR3 is CASSEHGPSGNTIYF. CDR3 DNA sequence: TGCGCCAGCAGTGAGCACGGGCCCTCTGGAAACACCATATATTTT.

The chain joins TRBV9 to TRBJ2-5; D might be TRBD2 (6 bases). This CDR3 region has 13 residues. Trimming pared 2 bases from V and 5 bases from J, leaving 10 bases between. The V gene's germline CDR1 is SGDLS and CDR2 YYNGEE. Written as DNA, the CDR3 is TGTGCCAGCAGCGTCGGGACTTGGGAGACCCAGTACTTC. Translation gives CASSVGTWETQYF.

J is TRBJ2-7 and V is TRBV2; 10 nucleotides match TRBD1. J gave up 7 bases and V 4 bases, and 7 bases lay outside the gene matches. Germline V gene sequence: CDR1 SNHLY, CDR2 FYNNEI. This CDR3 is 14 amino acids long. The CDR3 region is CASSGDRGYKEQYF. As DNA, the CDR3 is TGTGCCAGCAGTGGGGACAGGGGTTATAAAGAGCAGTACTTC.

This chain uses TRBV2 with TRBJ1-6; TRBD1 matches at 8 bases. This CDR3 region has 14 residues. In germline, CDR1 is SNHLY, CDR2 FYNNEI. Trimming took 4 bases from V and 5 from J; bases not matched to a gene: 1. The CDR3 DNA reads as TGTGCCAGCAGTGGACAGGGGAATAATTCACCCCTCCACTTT. It yields the protein CASSGQGNNSPLHF.